Each of the 12 T cell receptor beta chains below was sequenced from the same sample in a study of shared clonotypes between healthy human individuals. Produced via immunoSEQ multiplex PCR; TCRdb's table is partial and in-frame only. This repertoire shows approximately 1.4 million clones, 95% to 99% found once; its top ten account for about 0.4%. Sequenced material: naive CD4+ T cells sorted from blood. Stated subset: CD45RA+ positively selected. Every receptor here comes from a man aged 25-45 years in good health.

This chain uses TRBV11-2 with TRBJ2-3; 7 nucleotides match TRBD1. CDR1 and CDR2 (germline): SGHAT, FQNNGV. After removal of 1 base from V and 3 bases from J, the junction contained 7 bases not matched to a gene. This CDR3 comprises 16 residues. The CDR3 nucleotides are TGTGCCAGCAGCTTAGGACAGGGCGGGTGGACAGATACGCAGTATTTT. As protein: CASSLGQGGWTDTQYF.

The chain combines TRBV18 with TRBJ1-5, with unresolved D. Germline V CDR1 and CDR2: KGHSH, LQKENI. V was clipped by 1 base and J by 2 bases, with 12 bases between them. CDR3 size: 16 residues. As DNA, the CDR3 is TGTGCCAGCTCACCACGGGCAGGAGGAGGCAATCAGCCCCAGCATTTT. Its protein is CASSPRAGGGNQPQHF. Together with reference TRBV18 and TRBJ1-5, the CDR3 gives the full variable domain: NAGVMQNPRHLVRRRGQEARLRCSPMKGHSHVYWYRQLPEEGLKFMVYLQKENIIDESGMPKERFSAEFPKEGPSILRIQQVVRGDSAAYFCASSPRAGGGNQPQHFGDGTRLSIL.

The rearrangement uses TRBV27 and TRBJ1-2, with D unresolved. The germline V gene has CDR1 MNHEY and CDR2 SMNVEV (reference sequence). The CDR3 runs to 13 residues. V shed 8 bases and J shed 4 bases, with 14 bases lying between them. The CDR3 DNA follows: TGTGCCAGCGGAAAAACCCCTCCCTATGGCTACACCTTC. Its protein is CASGKTPPYGYTF.

The J gene is TRBJ1-2, the V gene TRBV19; TRBD1 matches 10 bases. This CDR3 is built from 13 residues. The junction had 10 bases not matched to a gene; V was cut back by 11 bases and J by 7 bases. Germline CDR1 reads LNHDA; CDR2 reads SQIVND (reference sequence). The CDR3 loop reads CAARDRGSSGYTF. CDR3 DNA: TGTGCCGCTCGGGACAGGGGAAGCAGTGGCTACACCTTC.

The chain joins TRBV5-1 to TRBJ2-1, with unresolved D. This CDR3 spans 15 amino acids. Germline CDR1 SGHRS, CDR2 YFSETQ. Trimming pared 2 bases from V and 4 bases from J, leaving 13 bases between. This chain's CDR3 is CASSFQKVEYNEQFF. Written as DNA, the CDR3 is TGCGCCAGCAGCTTTCAGAAGGTAGAATACAATGAGCAGTTCTTC.

The chain couples TRBV9 to TRBJ1-3; TRBD1 matches at 7 bases. Germline V CDR1 and CDR2: SGDLS, YYNGEE. The CDR3 length is 17 residues. V lost 0 bases, J lost 0 bases, and 6 bases stayed unmatched. CDR3 nucleotides: TGTGCCAGCAGCGTAGAGATAGGACAGGTCTCTGGAAACACCATATATTTT. This encodes CASSVEIGQVSGNTIYF.

This clone occurred once. The chain joins TRBV6-5 to TRBJ2-1; tentatively, D is TRBD1 or TRBD2 (5 bases each). This CDR3 has 15 residues. CDR1 and CDR2 from the germline V gene are MNHEY and SVGAGI. Trimming pared 6 bases from V and 5 bases from J, leaving 17 bases between. CDR3 coding DNA: TGTGCCAGCAGCCTGGGACGCCGTCCCCACAATGAGCAGTTCTTC. Translation: CASSLGRRPHNEQFF.

The chain combines TRBV5-1 with TRBJ1-5; maybe TRBD1 (5 bases). The germline V and J ends were trimmed by 0 bases and 1 base, with 11 bases remaining between them. CDR1 and CDR2 (germline): SGHRS, YFSETQ. The CDR3 totals 16 residues. The CDR3 region is CASSLGGPGSNQPQHF. The CDR3 DNA reads as TGCGCCAGCAGCTTGGGGGGCCCGGGGAGCAATCAGCCCCAGCATTTT.

The chain is built from TRBV5-4 and TRBJ2-5; D might be TRBD1 (5 bases). V lost 4 bases to trimming and J lost 2 bases, with 9 bases between them. This CDR3 is built from 13 residues. The V gene's germline CDR1 is SGHNT and CDR2 YYREEE (reference sequence). CDR3 sequence reads: CASSLTEQETQYF. The CDR3 region has the DNA TGTGCCAGCAGCCTGACAGAACAAGAGACCCAGTACTTC.

This rearrangement joins TRBV7-2 to TRBJ2-1, with D perhaps matching TRBD1 (5 bases). The V end lost 4 bases, the J end lost 1 base, and 11 bases lay between the germline ends. The CDR3 sequence is 15 residues long. The V gene's germline CDR1 is SGHTA and CDR2 FQGNSA. The DNA of the CDR3 is TGTGCCAGCAGCTCGACAGCCCCGTCCTACAATGAGCAGTTCTTC. It is translated as CASSSTAPSYNEQFF.

The chain couples TRBV5-1 to TRBJ2-7; a possible D gene is TRBD1 (6 bases). The CDR3 is 14 amino acids. CDR1 and CDR2 from the germline V gene are SGHRS and YFSETQ. Trimming pared 0 bases from V and 3 bases from J, leaving 10 bases between. This CDR3 is CASSLGQDLYEQYF. CDR3 in DNA: TGCGCCAGCAGCTTGGGACAGGATCTCTACGAGCAGTACTTC.

This clone was counted only a few times. The chain carries TRBV5-4 and TRBJ1-5; D is ambiguous. Germline V gene lookup returns CDR1 SGHNT and CDR2 YYREEE (reference sequence). CDR3 size: 13 residues. V was pared by 5 bases and J by 1 base, with 7 bases between. This chain's CDR3 is CASRNGSNQPQHF. CDR3 nucleotides: TGTGCCAGCAGGAACGGGAGCAATCAGCCCCAGCATTTT. The whole variable domain, filled in from reference TRBV5-4 and TRBJ1-5, reads ETGVTQSPTHLIKTRGQQVTLRCSSQSGHNTVSWYQQALGQGPQFIFQYYREEENGRGNFPPRFSGLQFPNYSSELNVNALELDDSALYLCASRNGSNQPQHFGDGTRLSIL.